Presented here are 20 T cell receptor beta chains from one specimen sequenced in a study of shared clonotypes between healthy human individuals. Here immunoSEQ multiplex PCR was the method, and the copy in TCRdb shows in-frame clones only, minus some. Among roughly 680,000 clones listed, over 55% were seen once. The specimen sequenced was memory CD4+ T cells sorted from blood. The subset: CD45RA-negative fraction. All receptors derive from a woman in her twenties or thirties in good health.

About this clone: A far larger clone is a single base away, which makes a read error likely. V and J are TRBV5-4 and TRBJ1-1; 9 bases are shared with TRBD1. Germline trimming cut 2 bases from V and 5 bases from J; bases unmatched to any gene: 4. CDR3 length equals 14 residues. Germline assignment: CDR1 SGHNT and CDR2 YYREEE (reference sequence). In nucleotides, the CDR3 is TGTGCCAGCAGCTTAGGACAGGGGAGGACTGAAGCTTTCTTT. It codes for CASSLGQGRTEAFF.

The V and J genes are TRBV11-2 and TRBJ2-7, with D tentatively TRBD1 or TRBD2 (6 bases each). V lost 2 bases, J lost 9 bases, and 26 bases lay in between. CDR3 length: 17 amino acids. Germline loops: CDR1 SGHAT, CDR2 FQNNGV. Here the CDR3 DNA reads TGTGCCAGCAGCTTAAGGGGGGATTCCCGGGAAACTAAGTGGCAGTACTTC. Translation: CASSLRGDSRETKWQYF.

This clone was seen ten or more times. This rearrangement joins TRBV5-1 to TRBJ1-1; D unclear. CDR1 is SGHRS and CDR2 is YFSETQ in the germline V gene. This CDR3 has 16 residues. V lost 2 bases, J lost 0 bases, and 14 bases lay in between. The CDR3 loop is CASSFRGDGLNTEAFF. For the CDR3, the DNA is TGCGCCAGCAGCTTTCGGGGAGACGGGTTGAACACTGAAGCTTTCTTT.

At least ten counts were recorded for this clone. The chain recombines TRBV7-2 with TRBJ2-1; TRBD2 matches 15 bases. V lost 1 base to trimming and J lost 4 bases; unmatched junction nucleotides: 5. The length of the CDR3 is 18 residues. Germline lookup yields CDR1 SGHTA and CDR2 FQGNSA. The CDR3 sequence: CASSLEGTSGRFYNEQFF. The CDR3 coding sequence is TGTGCCAGCAGCTTAGAGGGGACTAGCGGGAGGTTTTACAATGAGCAGTTCTTC.

V gene TRBV7-7 combines with J gene TRBJ2-2; D is ambiguous. Trimming took off 1 base at V and 0 bases at J, with 9 bases between the two ends. The V gene's germline CDR1 is SSHAT and CDR2 FNYEAQ (reference sequence). This CDR3 is built from 16 residues. The CDR3 sequence: CASSLVATSNTGELFF. DNA for the CDR3: TGTGCCAGCAGCTTAGTAGCAACTTCGAACACCGGGGAGCTGTTTTTT.

This clone was found once. The chain is built from TRBV2 and TRBJ2-1; 10 positions agree with TRBD2. J lost 6 bases, V lost 4 bases, and 6 bases had no gene match. The CDR3 has 15 residues. Germline CDR1 reads SNHLY; CDR2 reads FYNNEI. As DNA, the CDR3 is TGTGCCAGCAGTGCCCTAGCGGGAGTGGGCAATGAGCAGTTCTTC. It is translated as CASSALAGVGNEQFF.

This chain uses TRBV29-1 with TRBJ2-7; 8 positions agree with TRBD2. The CDR3 spans 14 residues. The J segment lost 7 bases and the V segment lost 4 bases, leaving 12 bases of the junction unmatched. Germline values: CDR1 SQVTM, CDR2 ANQGSEA. CDR3 sequence reads: CSVVKAGEAREQYF. CDR3 sequence (DNA): TGCAGCGTTGTTAAAGCGGGAGAGGCGAGGGAGCAGTACTTC.

The J gene is TRBJ2-1, the V gene TRBV27; TRBD1 matches 7 bases. This CDR3 has 16 residues. The trim removed 1 base at V and 4 bases at J, leaving 7 bases unmatched. The germline V gene encodes CDR1 MNHEY and CDR2 SMNVEV (reference sequence). The CDR3 nucleotides are TGTGCCAGCAGTTTATTGGTGACAGGGCTTTACAATGAGCAGTTCTTC. It yields the protein CASSLLVTGLYNEQFF.

This CDR3 reads CASSNPGLGDNEQFF. The CDR3 bases are TGTGCCAGCAGTAACCCGGGACTAGGCGACAATGAGCAGTTCTTC. This sequence joins TRBV27 and TRBJ2-1; TRBD2 aligns across 8 bases. The CDR3 length is 15 residues. The germline V gene encodes CDR1 MNHEY and CDR2 SMNVEV (reference sequence). The J segment lost 5 bases and the V segment lost 5 bases, leaving 8 bases of the junction unmatched.

The V and J genes are TRBV18 and TRBJ1-5; no clear D. Germline V gene data show CDR1 as KGHSH and CDR2 as LQKENI. The CDR3 contains 16 residues. The ends were cut back, 3 bases at V and 1 base at J, with 13 bases in the middle. The CDR3 coding sequence is TGTGCCAGCTCACCCCAGGACGGGTTGAGCAATCAGCCCCAGCATTTT. This gives the protein CASSPQDGLSNQPQHF. Based on the CDR3 plus reference TRBV18 and TRBJ1-5, the full variable domain is NAGVMQNPRHLVRRRGQEARLRCSPMKGHSHVYWYRQLPEEGLKFMVYLQKENIIDESGMPKERFSAEFPKEGPSILRIQQVVRGDSAAYFCASSPQDGLSNQPQHFGDGTRLSIL.

J is TRBJ2-1 and V is TRBV29-1; D uncertain. CDR3 size: 13 residues. CDR1 and CDR2 from the germline V gene are SQVTM and ANQGSEA. Trimming took 3 bases from V and 6 from J, leaving 12 bases between them. The CDR3 spells CSVDVFPGNEQFF. The CDR3 DNA follows: TGCAGCGTTGATGTATTTCCTGGCAATGAGCAGTTCTTC.

Concerning this clone: At one end, the junction sequence differs from germline, possibly due to a read error. Other DNA variants within this sample encode the same CDR3. V gene TRBV11-2 combines with J gene TRBJ2-3, with D possibly TRBD2 on 5 matching bases. Germline-derived CDR1 and CDR2 are SGHAT and FQNNGV. The CDR3 has 15 amino acids. The CDR3 here is CASSLDYLSTDTQYF. In DNA form, the CDR3 reads TGTGCCAGCAGCCTAGACTACCTTAGCACAGATACGCAGTATTTT.

The V call is TRBV6-1, the J call TRBJ1-3; D uncertain. V was clipped by 6 bases and J by 2 bases, with 5 bases between them. Germline lookup yields CDR1 MNHNS and CDR2 SASEGT. The CDR3 runs to 12 residues. This CDR3 reads CASSPTGNTIYF. The CDR3 nucleotides read TGTGCCAGCAGCCCAACTGGAAACACCATATATTTT.

The gene calls are TRBV5-1 and TRBJ2-1; 9 bases align to TRBD2. The CDR3 is 16 residues long. The germline V gene encodes CDR1 SGHRS and CDR2 YFSETQ. V dropped 4 bases and J dropped 8; count of bases not matched to a gene: 13. The CDR3 here is CASSPGSSGSRDEQFF. CDR3 sequence (DNA): TGCGCCAGCAGCCCGGGTAGTAGCGGGAGTCGCGATGAGCAGTTCTTC. Supplemented by reference TRBV5-1 and TRBJ2-1, the full variable domain reads KAGVTQTPRYLIKTRGQQVTLSCSPISGHRSVSWYQQTPGQGLQFLFEYFSETQRNKGNFPGRFSGRQFSNSRSEMNVSTLELGDSALYLCASSPGSSGSRDEQFFGPGTRLTVL.

V gene TRBV6-1 combines with J gene TRBJ2-7; 7 bases match TRBD1. CDR3 length: 15 residues. Germline CDR1 MNHNS, CDR2 SASEGT. Unmatched junction bases numbered 10, after V lost 6 bases and J lost 2 bases. The DNA for the CDR3 is TGTGCCAGCAGCGCTTGGGGGACAGACCCCTACGAGCAGTACTTC. Translated: CASSAWGTDPYEQYF.

This chain uses TRBV19 with TRBJ2-1; TRBD2 is a possible D gene (6 bases). Trimming shortened V by 6 bases and J by 0 bases, and 12 bases separated the two germline ends. Germline CDR1 LNHDA, CDR2 SQIVND (reference sequence). This CDR3 region has 15 residues. The CDR3 region has the DNA TGTGCCAGTAGGAGCGGACTAAGCTCCTACAATGAGCAGTTCTTC. It is translated as CASRSGLSSYNEQFF.

The V and J genes are TRBV5-4 and TRBJ2-3; the D is unclear. V lost 5 bases and J lost 0, with 10 bases in between. CDR3 length: 14 residues. The germline V gene has CDR1 SGHNT and CDR2 YYREEE (reference sequence). The CDR3 region has the DNA TGTGCCAGCAGGTACATTACAAGCACAGATACGCAGTATTTT. This translates into CASRYITSTDTQYF.

This sequence joins TRBV25-1 and TRBJ2-1, with TRBD2 matching over 7 bases. Losses at the gene ends were 7 bases for V and 7 bases for J; bases not matched to a gene: 13. Germline V lookup: CDR1 MGHDK, CDR2 SYGVNS. The CDR3 contains 15 residues. CDR3 DNA sequence: TGTGCCAGCACCGGCGGCGGCGGGAGTGGTAATGAGCAGTTCTTC. Its protein is CASTGGGGSGNEQFF.

The J gene is TRBJ1-3, the V gene TRBV4-1; no reliable D call. The CDR3 is 13 amino acids. V was trimmed by 0 bases and J by 5 bases, leaving 5 bases between them. Germline V lookup: CDR1 MGHRA, CDR2 YSYEKL. As DNA, the CDR3 is TGCGCCAGCAGCCAAGAGACCCGAAACACCATATATTTT. This gives the protein CASSQETRNTIYF.

The rearrangement links TRBV7-6 to TRBJ2-1, with TRBD2 identical over 7 bases. Trimming removed 4 bases from V and 10 bases from J; junction bases left unmatched: 7. Germline CDR1 is SGHVS and CDR2 is FNYEAQ. This CDR3 has 13 amino acids. The CDR3 nucleotides are TGTGCCAGCAGCTCGGGAGGAAAGAACGAGCAGTTCTTC. Amino acids: CASSSGGKNEQFF.